These T cell receptor beta chains were read from a single sample in a study of blood T cell repertoires in COVID-19. Repertoires were generated with immunoSEQ multiplex PCR, while TCRdb's copy carries only in-frame clones and drops some. Of under 500,000 clones in the sample, 80% to 90% were seen once. Sequencing was carried out using PBMCs or T cells enriched from blood (not recorded which). The receptors were sampled from a man aged 25-40 years who had recovered from COVID-19. Both conserved end residues are part of each CDR3. A D gene is named only where the DNA matches it firmly. Only some rows state a clone size, as once, few, many or a class for expanded clones.

v_call,d_call,j_call,clone_size,cdr3_aa,cdr3_nt
TRBV3-1/TRBV3-2,TRBD1,TRBJ1-2,.,CASSQVDRGANGYTF,TGTGCCAGCAGCCAAGTCGACAGGGGAGCGAATGGCTACACCTTC
TRBV3-1/TRBV3-2,TRBD1,TRBJ1-1,few,CASSQESGQGPTEAFF,TGTGCCAGCAGCCAAGAGTCCGGACAGGGGCCCACTGAAGCTTTCTTT
TRBV13,.,TRBJ2-5,.,CASTSGVGGTQYF,TGTGCCAGCACCTCAGGCGTGGGAGGGACCCAGTACTTC
TRBV28,TRBD1,TRBJ1-4,.,CASTHQGGQKVFF,TGTGCCAGCACTCACCAAGGGGGACAGAAGGTGTTTTTT
TRBV28,TRBD1,TRBJ1-2,.,CASSYRDRAGYTF,TGTGCCAGCAGTTACCGGGACAGGGCGGGCTACACCTTC
TRBV2,TRBD1,TRBJ1-6,.,CASEIDRGFSPLHF,TGTGCCAGTGAGATAGACAGGGGGTTTTCACCCCTCCACTTT
TRBV5-5,.,TRBJ1-2,.,CASSLGGDYGYTF,TGTGCCAGCAGCTTGGGAGGAGACTATGGCTACACCTTC
TRBV29-1,.,TRBJ1-1,.,CSVEAKTVLNTEAFF,TGCAGCGTTGAAGCCAAGACAGTATTGAACACTGAAGCTTTCTTT
TRBV13,TRBD2,TRBJ2-3,.,CASSSGLAGVDTQYF,TGTGCCAGCAGCTCGGGACTAGCGGGAGTAGATACGCAGTATTTT
TRBV19,.,TRBJ2-3,.,CASSPHYSTQYF,TGTGCCAGTAGTCCGCACTACTCCACGCAGTATTTT
TRBV4-1,.,TRBJ1-3,.,CASSPSALLDTIYF,TGCGCCAGCAGTCCCTCGGCTTTACTAGACACCATATATTTT
TRBV10-2,.,TRBJ2-3,.,CASSESRGAGYTDTQYF,TGCGCCAGCAGTGAGTCGCGGGGAGCCGGATACACAGATACGCAGTATTTT
TRBV9,.,TRBJ2-6,.,CASSGWRAALSGANVLTF,TGTGCCAGCAGCGGGTGGAGGGCGGCACTCTCTGGGGCCAACGTCCTGACTTTC
TRBV4-2,.,TRBJ2-3,.,CASSQDLRTAPNTDTQYF,TGTGCCAGCAGCCAAGATCTCCGGACAGCGCCTAACACAGATACGCAGTATTTT
TRBV28,TRBD1,TRBJ1-2,few,CASSITGQGRIGGYTF,TGTGCCAGCAGCATAACGGGACAGGGAAGAATCGGTGGCTACACCTTC
TRBV5-1,.,TRBJ2-3,.,CASSSSAGGDTQYF,TGCGCCAGCAGCTCTAGCGCAGGAGGAGATACGCAGTATTTT
TRBV27,TRBD2,TRBJ2-1,.,CASRPRGEYNEQFF,TGTGCCAGCAGACCCCGGGGGGAGTACAATGAGCAGTTCTTC
TRBV5-1,.,TRBJ2-3,.,CASSLEPRDTDTQYF,TGCGCCAGCAGCTTGGAACCCAGGGACACAGATACGCAGTATTTT
TRBV11-2,TRBD1,TRBJ2-7,.,CASRPGQGKRPYEQYF,TGTGCCAGCAGACCCGGACAGGGGAAGAGACCCTACGAGCAGTACTTC
TRBV14,TRBD1,TRBJ2-7,.,CASSAGGYEQYF,TGTGCCAGTAGTGCAGGGGGCTACGAGCAGTACTTC
TRBV4-1,TRBD1,TRBJ1-4,.,CASSRAKDRDRGNEKLFF,TGCGCCAGCAGCCGCGCAAAGGACCGGGACAGGGGAAATGAAAAACTGTTTTTT
TRBV28,.,TRBJ2-3,.,CASSGPHRSDTQYF,TGTGCCAGCAGTGGGCCACATCGTTCAGATACGCAGTATTTT
TRBV3-1/TRBV3-2,.,TRBJ1-2,.,CASSQDSKRGDGYTF,TGTGCCAGCAGCCAAGACTCTAAAAGGGGTGATGGCTACACCTTC
TRBV7-2,.,TRBJ1-1,.,CASSQGRVTEAFF,TGTGCCAGCAGCCAGGGGAGGGTCACTGAAGCTTTCTTT
TRBV24-1,TRBD2,TRBJ2-5,few,CATSDPGLGGETQYF,TGTGCCACCAGTGATCCCGGTTTGGGGGGGGAGACCCAGTACTTC
TRBV5-6,.,TRBJ2-2,.,CASSFGAGSTGELFF,TGTGCCAGCAGCTTCGGGGCGGGAAGCACCGGGGAGCTGTTTTTT
TRBV19,.,TRBJ1-5,.,CASSTGAQPQHF,TGTGCCAGTAGTACAGGGGCTCAGCCCCAGCATTTT
TRBV19,.,TRBJ1-5,.,CASSTLAGGSNQPQHF,TGTGCCAGTAGTACCCTGGCCGGGGGAAGCAATCAGCCCCAGCATTTT
TRBV10-3,TRBD2,TRBJ2-5,.,CAISTGLAGQWAQYF,TGTGCCATCAGTACGGGACTAGCGGGACAGTGGGCCCAGTACTTC
TRBV7-6,TRBD1,TRBJ2-1,.,CASSLVGGQGRSTYNEQFF,TGTGCCAGCAGCTTAGTCGGGGGACAGGGGCGTTCTACCTACAATGAGCAGTTCTTC
TRBV19,.,TRBJ1-2,.,CASSEQGTRGYTF,TGTGCCAGTAGTGAGCAGGGTACCCGAGGCTACACCTTC
TRBV5-1,TRBD2,TRBJ2-2,.,CASSFGLAGASGELFF,TGCGCCAGCAGCTTCGGACTAGCGGGAGCCTCCGGGGAGCTGTTTTTT
TRBV7-2,.,TRBJ1-1,.,CASSLVLFGGTEAFF,TGTGCCAGCAGCTTAGTCTTATTCGGGGGCACTGAAGCTTTCTTT
TRBV5-1,TRBD2,TRBJ2-5,.,CASSPGGRDQETQYF,TGCGCCAGCAGCCCGGGGGGACGCGACCAAGAGACCCAGTACTTC
TRBV4-2,TRBD1,TRBJ1-6,.,CASSQEGGTGTSPLHF,TGTGCCAGCAGCCAAGAAGGGGGGACAGGGACTTCACCCCTCCACTTT
TRBV3-1/TRBV3-2,TRBD2,TRBJ2-1,.,CASSRAGGNEQFF,TGTGCCAGCAGTAGGGCGGGAGGCAATGAGCAGTTCTTC
TRBV7-9,.,TRBJ1-4,.,CASSFYQAEKLFF,TGTGCCAGCAGCTTCTACCAGGCTGAAAAACTGTTTTTT
TRBV18,.,TRBJ1-4,.,CASLPFGGNEEKLFF,TGTGCCAGCTTACCGTTCGGGGGTAATGAAGAAAAACTGTTTTTT
TRBV3-1/TRBV3-2,.,TRBJ1-1,.,CASSYRETNTEAFF,TGTGCCAGCAGCTATAGGGAGACGAACACTGAAGCTTTCTTT
TRBV7-9,.,TRBJ1-5,.,CASSLARGYSNQPQHF,TGTGCCAGCAGCCTCGCCAGGGGATATAGCAATCAGCCCCAGCATTTT
TRBV18,.,TRBJ2-6,once,CASSKTAITGANVLTF,TGTGCCAGCTCGAAGACAGCGATTACTGGGGCCAACGTCCTGACTTTC
TRBV5-5,.,TRBJ1-2,once,CASSGRGHNYGYTF,TGTGCCAGCAGTGGGAGGGGCCATAACTATGGCTACACCTTC
TRBV11-2,TRBD1,TRBJ2-7,.,CASSSSHRGMAYEQYF,TGTGCCAGCAGCTCCTCTCACAGGGGTATGGCCTACGAGCAGTACTTC
TRBV14,.,TRBJ2-5,.,CASSGGFGKETQYF,TGTGCCAGCAGCGGGGGGTTCGGGAAAGAGACCCAGTACTTC
TRBV30,.,TRBJ1-1,.,CAWSLLGPEAFF,TGTGCCTGGAGTCTTCTTGGGCCTGAAGCTTTCTTT
TRBV19,.,TRBJ1-2,.,CASSGQSYYGYTF,TGTGCCAGTAGTGGACAGTCCTACTATGGCTACACCTTC
TRBV7-9,.,TRBJ1-4,.,CASSLRGETNEKLFF,TGTGCCAGCAGCTTACGGGGTGAAACTAATGAAAAACTGTTTTTT
TRBV4-1,.,TRBJ1-2,.,CASSQLLGSNYGYTF,TGCGCCAGCAGCCAACTACTCGGGTCGAACTATGGCTACACCTTC
TRBV6-4,TRBD2,TRBJ2-1,.,CASSDWTSGPWQFF,TGTGCCAGCAGTGACTGGACTAGCGGACCATGGCAGTTCTTC
TRBV5-1,.,TRBJ1-1,.,CASRSEPEINTEAFF,TGCGCCAGCAGATCCGAGCCCGAGATAAACACTGAAGCTTTCTTT
TRBV11-2,TRBD1,TRBJ1-3,.,CASSFRTGLLNTIYF,TGTGCCAGCAGCTTTAGGACAGGCCTCCTAAACACCATATATTTT
TRBV30,.,TRBJ1-2,few,CAWSVPGSGGYTF,TGTGCCTGGAGTGTCCCGGGGTCGGGAGGCTACACCTTC
TRBV4-2,TRBD1,TRBJ1-2,.,CASSQEGQGHGYTF,TGTGCCAGCAGCCAAGAGGGACAGGGGCATGGCTACACCTTC
TRBV29-1,TRBD1,TRBJ2-7,.,CSVAGQGSGEQYF,TGCAGCGTAGCGGGACAGGGGTCGGGCGAGCAGTACTTC